Listed below are T cell receptor beta chains from one sample, sequenced in a study of blood T cell repertoires in COVID-19. Produced via immunoSEQ multiplex PCR; TCRdb's table is partial and in-frame only. The repertoire holds 200,000 to 300,000 clones, with 90% as singletons. The material sequenced was peripheral blood. These receptors all come from a woman aged 35 to 49 with acute or convalescent COVID-19. Each CDR3 is given without its conserved first and last residue. Fields, in order: V gene, J gene, CDR3 protein.

v_gene: TRBV7-8
j_gene: TRBJ2-1
CDR3aa: ASSLYGKRINNEQF

v_gene: TRBV6-1
j_gene: TRBJ1-3
CDR3aa: ASSETRRGRNTIY

v_gene: TRBV5-1
j_gene: TRBJ1-1
CDR3aa: ASYREMNTEAF

v_gene: TRBV14
j_gene: TRBJ2-5
CDR3aa: ASSPVAGRQETQY

v_gene: TRBV6-1
j_gene: TRBJ2-5
CDR3aa: ASSEGPGVKTQY

v_gene: TRBV7-2
j_gene: TRBJ1-2
CDR3aa: ASSSLGRAGGYT

v_gene: TRBV19
j_gene: TRBJ1-1
CDR3aa: ASAVRAGTEAF

v_gene: TRBV5-1
j_gene: TRBJ1-1
CDR3aa: ASSLQGSSTEAF

v_gene: TRBV7-2
j_gene: TRBJ1-6
CDR3aa: ASSSGARSSPLH

v_gene: TRBV5-1
j_gene: TRBJ1-4
CDR3aa: ASSMTGDEKLF

v_gene: TRBV19
j_gene: TRBJ1-1
CDR3aa: ASSIFSNTEAF

v_gene: TRBV7-9
j_gene: TRBJ1-2
CDR3aa: ASSFGQANGYT

v_gene: TRBV12-3/TRBV12-4
j_gene: TRBJ1-2
CDR3aa: ASSPDSLGGYT

v_gene: TRBV11-2
j_gene: TRBJ1-3
CDR3aa: ASSLKGFSGNTIY

v_gene: TRBV24-1
j_gene: TRBJ2-5
CDR3aa: ATSDPGTGGYETQY

v_gene: TRBV7-2
j_gene: TRBJ2-3
CDR3aa: ASSSLGATDTQY

v_gene: TRBV7-9
j_gene: TRBJ2-3
CDR3aa: ASRDHRETQY

v_gene: TRBV6-1
j_gene: TRBJ2-5
CDR3aa: ASSEQETGWETQY

v_gene: TRBV27
j_gene: TRBJ2-3
CDR3aa: ASSNDYETQY

v_gene: TRBV6-5
j_gene: TRBJ1-1
CDR3aa: ASSYSLEGENTEAF

v_gene: TRBV6-4
j_gene: TRBJ2-3
CDR3aa: ASRKGDRSTDTQY

v_gene: TRBV12-5
j_gene: TRBJ2-1
CDR3aa: ASGDLRGNEQF

v_gene: TRBV14
j_gene: TRBJ2-5
CDR3aa: ASSPWTSGGYPQETQY

v_gene: TRBV16
j_gene: TRBJ1-5
CDR3aa: ASSQSGSVHQPQH

v_gene: TRBV5-1
j_gene: TRBJ1-1
CDR3aa: ASSLAGQLNTEAF

v_gene: TRBV11-2
j_gene: TRBJ2-2
CDR3aa: ASSQGRGYTGELF

v_gene: TRBV7-8
j_gene: TRBJ2-3
CDR3aa: ASSLEFYTDTQY

v_gene: TRBV5-1
j_gene: TRBJ1-2
CDR3aa: ASSLGGQLKNYGYT

v_gene: TRBV5-6
j_gene: TRBJ2-1
CDR3aa: ASSPGQGHNEQF

v_gene: TRBV18
j_gene: TRBJ1-3
CDR3aa: ASSPTGGKSGNTIY

v_gene: TRBV12-5
j_gene: TRBJ2-5
CDR3aa: ASGLEVAGTQY

v_gene: TRBV9
j_gene: TRBJ2-5
CDR3aa: ASSGPGTSFGTQY

v_gene: TRBV30
j_gene: TRBJ1-5
CDR3aa: AWSGRGPSRNQPQH

v_gene: TRBV9
j_gene: TRBJ2-1
CDR3aa: ASSVGTSSYNEQF

v_gene: TRBV2
j_gene: TRBJ2-1
CDR3aa: ASSVPRGGLDEQF

v_gene: TRBV29-1
j_gene: TRBJ2-1
CDR3aa: SVNRDTLNEQF

v_gene: TRBV18
j_gene: TRBJ2-1
CDR3aa: ASSRLRGQTSYNEQF

v_gene: TRBV19
j_gene: TRBJ1-2
CDR3aa: ASSGTGGNGYT

v_gene: TRBV20-1
j_gene: TRBJ1-2
CDR3aa: SASRDLSYT

v_gene: TRBV10-1
j_gene: TRBJ1-3
CDR3aa: ASSEYSSGNTIY

v_gene: TRBV9
j_gene: TRBJ1-2
CDR3aa: ASSPEIYGYT

v_gene: TRBV5-1
j_gene: TRBJ2-3
CDR3aa: ASSSSGGATLVDTQY

v_gene: TRBV5-1
j_gene: TRBJ1-2
CDR3aa: ASSIGQANYGYT

v_gene: TRBV5-4
j_gene: TRBJ1-2
CDR3aa: ASSFLGQGINYGYT

v_gene: TRBV6-4
j_gene: TRBJ2-1
CDR3aa: ASSDSDGGAVNEQF

v_gene: TRBV5-4
j_gene: TRBJ2-1
CDR3aa: ASSFGGQYYNEQF

v_gene: TRBV7-8
j_gene: TRBJ1-4
CDR3aa: ASSLAWTSFREKLF

v_gene: TRBV2
j_gene: TRBJ1-3
CDR3aa: ASSYTILSNGNTIY

v_gene: TRBV11-2
j_gene: TRBJ1-1
CDR3aa: ASSFINTEAF

v_gene: TRBV10-3
j_gene: TRBJ1-2
CDR3aa: AISPGAGDYGYT

v_gene: TRBV12-5
j_gene: TRBJ1-6
CDR3aa: ASGLVQYRRDNSPLH

v_gene: TRBV7-8
j_gene: TRBJ1-1
CDR3aa: ASSHTGGGEAF

v_gene: TRBV18
j_gene: TRBJ1-2
CDR3aa: ASSPEGFGSYGYT

v_gene: TRBV5-4
j_gene: TRBJ2-2
CDR3aa: ASSLGRGRGTGELF

v_gene: TRBV4-2
j_gene: TRBJ1-2
CDR3aa: ASSQEFGQGFSGYT

v_gene: TRBV6-5
j_gene: TRBJ1-2
CDR3aa: ASSQQGGGYT

v_gene: TRBV7-7
j_gene: TRBJ2-1
CDR3aa: ASSLEPLPGGGPWDEQF

v_gene: TRBV28
j_gene: TRBJ1-6
CDR3aa: ASYKTDSKALH

v_gene: TRBV6-1
j_gene: TRBJ1-6
CDR3aa: ASSETGVLNSPLH